Following are 10 T cell receptor beta chains from one sample sequenced in a study of T cell repertoires in cytomegalovirus infection. Each CDR3 protein gets one entry after TCRdb re-called the reads with MiXCR. The profile shows a few hundred thousand distinct CDR3 sequences, about a sixth of them singletons. What was sequenced was PBMCs. The receptors stem from a human donor in good health (CMV status not recorded). Some clones in this sample may be carry-over from other donors' samples.

Many counts were recorded for this clonotype. The genes are TRBV7-8 and TRBJ1-2; possible D gene TRBD1, 6 bases. The V and J ends lost 4 bases and 4 bases respectively, with 13 bases between them. The CDR3 consists of 14 residues. CDR1 SGHVS and CDR2 FQNEAQ come from the germline V gene. CDR3 sequence reads: CASSSGQTSYGYTF. DNA for the CDR3: TGTGCCAGCAGCTCCGGACAGACGTCCTATGGCTACACCTTC.

This clonotype was found many times. The V gene is TRBV7-2, the J gene TRBJ2-6; 8 positions match TRBD1. V trimming: 3 bases; J trimming: 0 bases; junction bases outside the gene matches: 4. CDR3 length: 17 residues. The germline V gene has CDR1 SGHTA and CDR2 FQGNSA. CDR3 bases: TGTGCCAGCAGCTTTGGGACAGGCGACTCTGGGGCCAACGTCCTGACTTTC. This encodes CASSFGTGDSGANVLTF.

This clonotype has ten or more counts. V gene TRBV11-2 combines with J gene TRBJ2-1, with TRBD2 matching over 11 bases. The ends lost 5 bases at V and 5 bases at J; junction bases unmatched: 5. CDR1 SGHAT and CDR2 FQNNGV come from the germline V gene. The CDR3 runs to 15 residues. Here the CDR3 reads CASSPGTSGNNEQFF. The CDR3 DNA follows: TGTGCCAGCAGCCCCGGGACTAGCGGAAACAATGAGCAGTTCTTC.

This clonotype was counted ten times or more. This chain uses TRBV6-5 with TRBJ2-6; D could derive from TRBD1 or TRBD2 (5 bases each). The germline CDR1 and CDR2 sequences are MNHEY and SVGAGI. The CDR3 totals 16 residues. Trimming took off 0 bases at V and 0 bases at J, with 6 bases between the two ends. In DNA form, the CDR3 reads TGTGCCAGCAGTTACTCCGGGGCCTCTGGGGCCAACGTCCTGACTTTC. Translated, it gives CASSYSGASGANVLTF.

The chain links TRBV2 to TRBJ1-3, with D possibly matching TRBD1 (5 bases). Trimming shortened V by 4 bases and J by 4 bases, and 11 bases separated the two germline ends. The CDR3 runs to 14 residues. CDR1 is SNHLY and CDR2 is FYNNEI in the germline V gene. CDR3 DNA sequence: TGTGCCAGCAGTGCGGGGGGTTCGGGAAACACCATATATTTT. Its protein is CASSAGGSGNTIYF.

The chain couples TRBV4-2 to TRBJ2-1, with D possibly TRBD2 on 7 matching bases. This CDR3 contains 15 residues. CDR1 is LGHNA, CDR2 YNFKEQ, per germline. Trimming took off 5 bases at V and 5 bases at J, with 16 bases between the two ends. In DNA, the CDR3 is TGTGCCAGCAGCGCACATAGGGGGGGCAACAATGAGCAGTTCTTC. As protein: CASSAHRGGNNEQFF.

V and J are TRBV18 and TRBJ1-6; possible D gene TRBD1, 6 bases. Deletions cut 3 bases from V and 7 bases from J, with 22 bases between. The CDR3 consists of 18 residues. The germline V gene has CDR1 KGHSH and CDR2 LQKENI. Here the CDR3 reads CASSPGFWGAMDNSPLHF. The CDR3 nucleotides read TGTGCCAGCTCACCGGGTTTCTGGGGGGCGATGGACAATTCACCCCTCCACTTT.

A few counts support this clonotype. This sequence joins TRBV6-5 and TRBJ2-7; D is undetermined. Between the trimmed V and J ends, which lost 0 bases and 0 bases, there was a span of 18 bases. Looked up from germline, CDR1 is MNHEY and CDR2 is SVGAGI. CDR3 length: 18 amino acids. The CDR3 sequence is CASSYSAFGAHDSYEQYF. In DNA form, the CDR3 reads TGTGCCAGCAGTTACTCGGCGTTCGGTGCGCACGACTCCTACGAGCAGTACTTC.

This clonotype was observed a handful of times. The chain couples TRBV11-3 to TRBJ2-1; no definite D call. Germline values: CDR1 SGHNT, CDR2 YENEEA. The CDR3 covers 15 residues. Trimming pared 0 bases from V and 8 bases from J, leaving 14 bases between. The CDR3 sequence: CASSLDSDKWDEQFF. CDR3 DNA: TGTGCCAGCAGCTTAGATTCAGACAAGTGGGATGAGCAGTTCTTC.

This clonotype was picked up many times. This rearrangement joins TRBV6-1 to TRBJ1-1; 7 bases are a match to TRBD1. This CDR3 has 14 residues. The germline gives CDR1 MNHNS, CDR2 SASEGT. Trimming took 5 bases from V and 1 from J; bases not matched to a gene: 4. DNA for the CDR3: TGTGCCAGCAGTAGGACAGGTCCGAACACTGAAGCTTTCTTT. It encodes CASSRTGPNTEAFF.